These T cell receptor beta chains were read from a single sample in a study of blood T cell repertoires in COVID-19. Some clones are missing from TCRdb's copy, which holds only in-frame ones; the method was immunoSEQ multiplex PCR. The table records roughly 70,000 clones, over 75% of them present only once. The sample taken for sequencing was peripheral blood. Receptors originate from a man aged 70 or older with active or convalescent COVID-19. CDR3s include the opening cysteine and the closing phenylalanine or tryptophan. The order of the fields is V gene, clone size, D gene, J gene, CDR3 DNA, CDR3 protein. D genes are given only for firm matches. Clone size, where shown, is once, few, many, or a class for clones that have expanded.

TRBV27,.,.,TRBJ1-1,TGTGCCAGCAGCCCCCTCGATAGATTTAACACTGAAGCTTTCTTT,CASSPLDRFNTEAFF
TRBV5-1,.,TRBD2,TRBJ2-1,TGCGCCAGCAGCTTGACTAGCGGGAGCTATGAGCAGTTCTTC,CASSLTSGSYEQFF
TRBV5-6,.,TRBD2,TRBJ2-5,TGTGCCAGCAGCTTCCGTACTAGCGGGAACCAAGAGACCCAGTACTTC,CASSFRTSGNQETQYF
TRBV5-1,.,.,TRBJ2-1,TGCGCCAGCAGCTTGGGTCCGTGGGGGGGCGACAATGAGCAGTTCTTC,CASSLGPWGGDNEQFF
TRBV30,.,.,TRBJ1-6,TGTGCCTGGAGCTTCCAGGGAAGCTCCTATAATTCACCCCTCCACTTT,CAWSFQGSSYNSPLHF
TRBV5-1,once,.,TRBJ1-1,TGCGCCAGCAGCTTGGCGGGGAACACTGAAGCTTTCTTT,CASSLAGNTEAFF
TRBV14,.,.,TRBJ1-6,TGTGCCAGCAGCCAAGATCAAACAGCCTATAATTCACCCCTCCACTTT,CASSQDQTAYNSPLHF
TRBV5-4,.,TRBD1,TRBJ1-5,TGTGCCAGCAGCTATCAGGGACAGGGGGCCGGACAGCCCCAGCATTTT,CASSYQGQGAGQPQHF
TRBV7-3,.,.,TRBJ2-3,TGTGCCAGCAGCGGCAGGGCGACAGATACGCAGTATTTT,CASSGRATDTQYF
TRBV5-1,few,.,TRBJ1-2,TGCGCCAGCAGCTTGGAGATAGGGGGTGTCGGTGGCTACACCTTC,CASSLEIGGVGGYTF
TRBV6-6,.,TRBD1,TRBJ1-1,TGTGCCAGCATCCACTTCAACAGGGGCGACACTGAAGCTTTCTTT,CASIHFNRGDTEAFF